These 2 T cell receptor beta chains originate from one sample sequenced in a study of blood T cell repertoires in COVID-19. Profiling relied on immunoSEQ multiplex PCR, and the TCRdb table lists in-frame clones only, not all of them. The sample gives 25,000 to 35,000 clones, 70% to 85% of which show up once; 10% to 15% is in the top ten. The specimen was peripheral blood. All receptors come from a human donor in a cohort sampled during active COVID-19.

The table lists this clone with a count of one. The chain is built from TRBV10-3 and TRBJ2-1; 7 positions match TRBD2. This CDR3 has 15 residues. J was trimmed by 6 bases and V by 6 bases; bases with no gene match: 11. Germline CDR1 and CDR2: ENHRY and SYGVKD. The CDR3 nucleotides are TGTGCCATCAGACGCGACGGGGGGAGGACCAATGAGCAGTTCTTC. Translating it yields CAIRRDGGRTNEQFF.

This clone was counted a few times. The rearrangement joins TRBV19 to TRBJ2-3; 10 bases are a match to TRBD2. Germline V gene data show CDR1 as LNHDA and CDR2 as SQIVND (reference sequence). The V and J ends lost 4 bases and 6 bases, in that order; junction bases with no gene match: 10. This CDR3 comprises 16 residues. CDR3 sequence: CASSKGSGGPRDTQYF. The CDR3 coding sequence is TGTGCCAGTAGTAAGGGTAGCGGGGGGCCCCGGGATACGCAGTATTTT.